This T cell receptor (beta chain) was sequenced for a study of T cells in Graves' hyperthyroidism and ophthalmopathy. Study observations and caveats: A model of 13 V-J features distinguished ophthalmopathy from stable hyperthyroidism. Ophthalmopathy prediction by the model preceded onset by a median about 6.5 months.

On this clonotype: The antigen is not known.

The TCR beta CDR3 regions underwent amplification using RNA transcripts as the source. TCR CDR3 underwent first-round RT-PCR with the HTBI primer set. TCRdb called the multiplex PCR reads again in MiXCR, with one record for every CDR3 protein. Seen here are roughly 300,000 distinct CDR3 sequences, approximately 14% observed once, and the top ten hold 20% to 25%. What was sequenced was blood. This sequence originates from a woman under 40 with Graves' hyperthyroidism.

CDR3 nucleotide sequence: TGTGCCAGTAGTATGCGGACAGGGAAGGTGGATACGCAGTATTTT. Amino acids: CASSMRTGKVDTQYF. This chain joins TRBV19 and TRBJ2-3, with TRBD1 identical over 8 bases. CDR1 is LNHDA and CDR2 is SQIVND in the germline V gene (reference sequence). The CDR3 is made up of 15 amino acids. The J segment lost 6 bases and the V segment lost 3 bases, leaving 8 bases of the junction unmatched.